This record looks at one T cell receptor beta chain sequence and its context. Its matching antigen is unknown. At the DNA level, this CDR3 is encoded by other sequences in the same sample as well. The sample originates from a study of T cell responses to AZD1222 COVID-19 vaccine. Findings and caveats of the study: Targets within unmutated variant regions were reportedly found for nearly half of spike-specific TCRs. Spike-specific TCR breadth and depth rose after two AZD1222 doses. Among the donors, most were white British and more were female, and clonal diversity was possibly underestimated.

V dropped 4 bases and J dropped 4; count of bases not matched to a gene: 4. CDR1 is SGHRS, CDR2 YFSETQ, per germline. This CDR3 comprises 14 residues. Only in-frame clones appear in the TCRdb table, and some are missing; sequencing was by immunoSEQ multiplex PCR. The sample lists more than 110,000 clones, around 92% occurring once. The genes are TRBV5-1 and TRBJ1-3, with 8 bases identical to TRBD1. The sample in question was peripheral blood, obtained 28 days after the second AZD1222 dose. The clonotype originates from an adult who received the AZD1222 COVID-19 vaccine. The CDR3 region is CASSPGTGGNTIYF. DNA for the CDR3: TGCGCCAGCAGCCCGGGGACAGGAGGAAACACCATATATTTT.